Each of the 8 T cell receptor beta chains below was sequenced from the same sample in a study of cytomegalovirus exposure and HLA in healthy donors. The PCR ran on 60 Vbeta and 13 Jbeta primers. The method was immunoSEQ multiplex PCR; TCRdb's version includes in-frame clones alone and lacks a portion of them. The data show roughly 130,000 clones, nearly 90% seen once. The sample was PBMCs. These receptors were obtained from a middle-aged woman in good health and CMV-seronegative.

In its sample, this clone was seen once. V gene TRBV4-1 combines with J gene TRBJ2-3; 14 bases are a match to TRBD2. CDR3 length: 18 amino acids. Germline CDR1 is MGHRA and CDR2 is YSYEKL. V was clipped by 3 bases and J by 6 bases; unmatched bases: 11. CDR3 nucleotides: TGCGCCAGCAGCCATAATTTCCTGGGACTAGCGGGAGAGGATACGCAGTATTTT. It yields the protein CASSHNFLGLAGEDTQYF.

CDR3 region: CASSETGGISSYEQYF. The CDR3 coding sequence is TGTGCCAGCAGTGAGACAGGGGGAATAAGCTCCTACGAGCAGTACTTC. The chain employs TRBV6-1 and TRBJ2-7, with TRBD1 identical over 9 bases. Germline V gene lookup returns CDR1 MNHNS and CDR2 SASEGT. V shed 3 bases, J shed 0 bases, and the junction held 6 bases outside the gene matches. The CDR3 extends over 16 amino acids.

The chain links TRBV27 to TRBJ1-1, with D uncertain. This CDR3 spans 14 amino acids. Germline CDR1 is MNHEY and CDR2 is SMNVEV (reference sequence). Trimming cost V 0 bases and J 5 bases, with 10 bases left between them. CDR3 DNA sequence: TGTGCCAGCAGTTTATCGACGCGGGAAACTGAAGCTTTCTTT. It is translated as CASSLSTRETEAFF.

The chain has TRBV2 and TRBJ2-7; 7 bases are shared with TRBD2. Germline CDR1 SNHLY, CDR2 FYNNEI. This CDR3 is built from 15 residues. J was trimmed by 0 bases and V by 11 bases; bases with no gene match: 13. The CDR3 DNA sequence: TGTGCCGGAAACCTAGCGGCCAAAAGCTCCTACGAGCAGTACTTC. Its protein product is CAGNLAAKSSYEQYF.

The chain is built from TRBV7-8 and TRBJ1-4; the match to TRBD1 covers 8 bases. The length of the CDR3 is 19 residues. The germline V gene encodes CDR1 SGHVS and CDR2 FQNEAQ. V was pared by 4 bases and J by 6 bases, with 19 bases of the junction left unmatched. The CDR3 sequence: CASSYRFWDSGQGDEKLFF. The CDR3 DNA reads TGTGCCAGCAGCTACAGATTCTGGGACTCTGGACAGGGAGATGAAAAACTGTTTTTT.

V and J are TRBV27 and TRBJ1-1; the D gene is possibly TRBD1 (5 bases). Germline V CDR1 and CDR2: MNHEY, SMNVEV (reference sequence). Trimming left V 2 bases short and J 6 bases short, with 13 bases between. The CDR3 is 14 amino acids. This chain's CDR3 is CASSLGGGYAEAFF. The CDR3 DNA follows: TGTGCCAGCAGTTTAGGGGGGGGGTACGCTGAAGCTTTCTTT.

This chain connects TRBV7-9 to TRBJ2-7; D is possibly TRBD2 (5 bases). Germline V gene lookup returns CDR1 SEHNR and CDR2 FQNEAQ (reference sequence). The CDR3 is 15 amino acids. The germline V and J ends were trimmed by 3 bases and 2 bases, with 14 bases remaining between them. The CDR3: CASSFLGGGPYEQYF. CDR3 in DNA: TGTGCCAGCAGCTTTTTGGGCGGAGGCCCCTACGAGCAGTACTTC.

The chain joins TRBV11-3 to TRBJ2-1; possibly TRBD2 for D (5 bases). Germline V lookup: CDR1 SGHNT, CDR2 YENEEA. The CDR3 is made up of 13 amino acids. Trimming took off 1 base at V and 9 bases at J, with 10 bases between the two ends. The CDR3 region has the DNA TGTGCCAGCAGCTTAGTTGGTGGGAGTGAGCAGTTCTTC. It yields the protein CASSLVGGSEQFF.